These T cell receptor beta chains were read from a single sample in a study of CD8+CD57+ T cells in acquired aplastic anemia. Using its own MiXCR run on the reads, TCRdb lists one record per CDR3 protein. The table records 150,000 or so distinct CDR3 sequences, 47% of them present only once. Sequencing was carried out using sorted CD4+, CD8+, or CD8+CD57+ T cells (not recorded which) from PBMCs. Receptors were obtained from a human donor with aplastic anemia. CDR3s include the opening cysteine and the closing phenylalanine or tryptophan. Fields, in order: CDR3 DNA, CDR3 protein, J gene, D gene, clone size, V gene. D genes are given only for firm matches. A clone size is listed for some rows: how often the clone was seen (once, few, many), or a class if it is expanded.

cdr3_nt: TGTGCCAGCAGCTTCTCGGATTATGGCTACACCTTC; cdr3_aa: CASSFSDYGYTF; j_call: TRBJ1-2; d_call: -; clone_size: -; v_call: TRBV7-9
cdr3_nt: TGTGCCAGCACCGACGGGGGAACAGCGCGTGGCTACACCTTC; cdr3_aa: CASTDGGTARGYTF; j_call: TRBJ1-2; d_call: -; clone_size: once; v_call: TRBV6-2/TRBV6-3
cdr3_nt: TGTGCCAGCAGCTTAGCGCTCCAGGGGGAGCGGAACACCATATATTTT; cdr3_aa: CASSLALQGERNTIYF; j_call: TRBJ1-3; d_call: TRBD1; clone_size: many; v_call: TRBV11-1
cdr3_nt: TGCAGTGCTGGAGTCGGAGAGACCCAGTACTTC; cdr3_aa: CSAGVGETQYF; j_call: TRBJ2-5; d_call: -; clone_size: few; v_call: TRBV20-1
cdr3_nt: TGCAGCGTTACAGGGAGTGGAAACACCATATATTTT; cdr3_aa: CSVTGSGNTIYF; j_call: TRBJ1-3; d_call: -; clone_size: many; v_call: TRBV29-1
cdr3_nt: TGTGCCAGCACTCCCGGGCAGCGGGAGAGCAATGAGCAGTTCTTC; cdr3_aa: CASTPGQRESNEQFF; j_call: TRBJ2-1; d_call: TRBD2; clone_size: few; v_call: TRBV12-3/TRBV12-4
cdr3_nt: TGTGCCACCAGTGAACCACAGGGGATTCAGCCCCAGCATTTT; cdr3_aa: CATSEPQGIQPQHF; j_call: TRBJ1-5; d_call: TRBD1; clone_size: many; v_call: TRBV24-1
cdr3_nt: TGTGCCAGCAGTTTTACAGGGGGAAAAGCTAACTATGGCTACACCTTC; cdr3_aa: CASSFTGGKANYGYTF; j_call: TRBJ1-2; d_call: TRBD1; clone_size: few; v_call: TRBV27
cdr3_nt: TGTGCCAGCAGTTACTTCCTGGACTATGGCTACACCTTC; cdr3_aa: CASSYFLDYGYTF; j_call: TRBJ1-2; d_call: -; clone_size: many; v_call: TRBV6-5
cdr3_nt: TGCGCCAGCAGCGGCGGGGGAGGAAACACTGAAGCTTTCTTT; cdr3_aa: CASSGGGGNTEAFF; j_call: TRBJ1-1; d_call: -; clone_size: many; v_call: TRBV5-1